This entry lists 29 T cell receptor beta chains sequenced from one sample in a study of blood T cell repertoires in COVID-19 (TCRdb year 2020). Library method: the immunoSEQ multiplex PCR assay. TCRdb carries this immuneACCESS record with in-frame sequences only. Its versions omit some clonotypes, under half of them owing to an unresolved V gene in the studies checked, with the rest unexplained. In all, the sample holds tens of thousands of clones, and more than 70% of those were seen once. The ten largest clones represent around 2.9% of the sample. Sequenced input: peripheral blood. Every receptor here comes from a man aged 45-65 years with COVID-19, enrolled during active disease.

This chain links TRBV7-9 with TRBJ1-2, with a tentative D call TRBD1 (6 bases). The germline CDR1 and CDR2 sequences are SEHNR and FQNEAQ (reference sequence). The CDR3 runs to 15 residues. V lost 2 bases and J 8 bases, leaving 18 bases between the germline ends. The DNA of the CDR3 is TGTGCCAGCAGCTTAACTGCCCCGGGACAATGGGGCTACACCTTC. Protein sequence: CASSLTAPGQWGYTF.

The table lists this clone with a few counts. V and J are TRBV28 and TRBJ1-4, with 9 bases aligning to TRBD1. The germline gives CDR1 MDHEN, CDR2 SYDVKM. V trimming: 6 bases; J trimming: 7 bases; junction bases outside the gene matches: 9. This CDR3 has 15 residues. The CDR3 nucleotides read TGTGCCAGCAGGCCCCGGGACAGGGTGATTGAAAAACTGTTTTTT. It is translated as CASRPRDRVIEKLFF.

The CDR3 here is CAWEGDRGKVTQVEQYF. The DNA for the CDR3 is TGTGCCTGGGAGGGGGACAGGGGGAAGGTAACCCAGGTGGAGCAGTACTTC. The V call is TRBV30, the J call TRBJ2-7; 11 bases are shared with TRBD1. The germline V gene encodes CDR1 GTSNPN and CDR2 SVGIG (reference sequence). With 5 bases clipped from V and 7 bases from J, the junction kept 19 bases outside the gene matches. This CDR3 has 17 amino acids. The full variable domain, rest sourced from reference TRBV30 and TRBJ2-7, is SQTIHQWPATLVQPVGSPLSLECTVEGTSNPNLYWYRQAAGRGLQLLFYSVGIGQISSEVPQNLSASRPQDRQFILSSKKLLLSDSGFYLCAWEGDRGKVTQVEQYFGPGTRLTVT.

CDR3 bases: TGTGCCAGCAGTTTAGGTCGTGGGGACAGAAAAAATCAGCCCCAGCATTTT. This translates into CASSLGRGDRKNQPQHF. The chain has TRBV27 and TRBJ1-5; 7 nucleotides line up with TRBD1. Germline V CDR1 and CDR2: MNHEY, SMNVEV (reference sequence). Trimming cost V 2 bases and J 4 bases; bases outside gene matches: 11. The CDR3 is made up of 17 amino acids.

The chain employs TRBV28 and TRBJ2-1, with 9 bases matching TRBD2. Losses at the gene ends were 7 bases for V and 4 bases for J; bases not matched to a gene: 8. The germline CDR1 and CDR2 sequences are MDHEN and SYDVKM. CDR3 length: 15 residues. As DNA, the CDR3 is TGTGCCAGCATCCTCAGCGGGGGGCAATACAATGAGCAGTTCTTC. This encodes CASILSGGQYNEQFF.

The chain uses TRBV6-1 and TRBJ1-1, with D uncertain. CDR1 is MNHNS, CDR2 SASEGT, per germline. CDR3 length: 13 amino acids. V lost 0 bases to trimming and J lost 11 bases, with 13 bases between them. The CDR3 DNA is TGTGCCAGCAGTGAAGCGGTTTCCCTGGAGGCTTTCTTT. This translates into CASSEAVSLEAFF.

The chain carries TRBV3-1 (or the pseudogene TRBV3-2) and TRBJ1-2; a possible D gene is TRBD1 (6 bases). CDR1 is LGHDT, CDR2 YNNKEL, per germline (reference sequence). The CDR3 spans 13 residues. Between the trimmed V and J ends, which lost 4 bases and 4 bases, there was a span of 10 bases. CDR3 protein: CASSLQGAYGYTF. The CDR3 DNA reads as TGTGCCAGCAGCCTACAGGGTGCCTATGGCTACACCTTC.

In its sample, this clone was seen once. CDR3 residues: CASSVGDSHYEKLFF. The CDR3 DNA is TGTGCCAGCAGCGTAGGGGACAGCCACTATGAAAAACTGTTTTTT. The chain employs TRBV9 and TRBJ1-4; TRBD1 matches at 7 bases. Trimming removed 0 bases from V and 6 bases from J; junction bases left unmatched: 5. Germline loops: CDR1 SGDLS, CDR2 YYNGEE. The CDR3 sequence is 15 residues long.

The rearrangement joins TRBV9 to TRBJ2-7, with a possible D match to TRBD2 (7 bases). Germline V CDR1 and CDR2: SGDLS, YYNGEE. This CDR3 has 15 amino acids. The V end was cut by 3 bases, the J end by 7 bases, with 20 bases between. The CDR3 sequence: CASSARGAPNKEQYF. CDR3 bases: TGTGCCAGCAGCGCCCGGGGGGCGCCTAATAAGGAGCAGTACTTC.

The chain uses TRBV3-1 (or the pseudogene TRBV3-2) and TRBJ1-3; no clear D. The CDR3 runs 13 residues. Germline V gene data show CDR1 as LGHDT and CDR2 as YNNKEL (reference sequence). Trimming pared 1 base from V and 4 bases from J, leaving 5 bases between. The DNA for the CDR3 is TGTGCCAGCAGCCAAGCGCGAGGAAACACCATATATTTT. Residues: CASSQARGNTIYF.

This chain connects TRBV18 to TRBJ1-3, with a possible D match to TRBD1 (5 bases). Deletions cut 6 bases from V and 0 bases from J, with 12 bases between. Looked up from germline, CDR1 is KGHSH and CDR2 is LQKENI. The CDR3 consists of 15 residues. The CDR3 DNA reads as TGTGCCAGCTCGCGCGGACATGACTCTGGAAACACCATATATTTT. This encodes CASSRGHDSGNTIYF.

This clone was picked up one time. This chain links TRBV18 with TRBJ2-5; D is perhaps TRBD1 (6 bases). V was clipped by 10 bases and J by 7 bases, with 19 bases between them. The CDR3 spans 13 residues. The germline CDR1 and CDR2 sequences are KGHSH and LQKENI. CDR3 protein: CATSPQGITTQYF. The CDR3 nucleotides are TGTGCCACGTCGCCACAGGGTATAACGACCCAGTACTTC.

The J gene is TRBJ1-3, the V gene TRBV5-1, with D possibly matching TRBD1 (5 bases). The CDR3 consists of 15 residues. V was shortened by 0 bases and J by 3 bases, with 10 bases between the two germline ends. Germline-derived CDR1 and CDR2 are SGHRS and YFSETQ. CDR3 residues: CASSLGQGNGNTIYF. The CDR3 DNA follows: TGCGCCAGCAGCTTGGGTCAGGGAAATGGAAACACCATATATTTT.

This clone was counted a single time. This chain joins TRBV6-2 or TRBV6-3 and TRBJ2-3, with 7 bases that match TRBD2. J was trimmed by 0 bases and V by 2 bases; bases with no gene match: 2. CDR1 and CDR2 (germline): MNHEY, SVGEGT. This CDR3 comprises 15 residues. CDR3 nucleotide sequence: TGTGCCAGCAGTTACAGCGGGGAGAGCACAGATACGCAGTATTTT. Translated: CASSYSGESTDTQYF.

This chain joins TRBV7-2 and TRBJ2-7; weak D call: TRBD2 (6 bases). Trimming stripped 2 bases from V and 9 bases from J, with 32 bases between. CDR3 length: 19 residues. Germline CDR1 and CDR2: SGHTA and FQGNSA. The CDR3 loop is CASSLIGQAGRGGSLGQYF. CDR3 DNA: TGTGCCAGCAGCTTAATCGGCCAAGCCGGGCGGGGAGGCTCCCTAGGGCAGTACTTC.

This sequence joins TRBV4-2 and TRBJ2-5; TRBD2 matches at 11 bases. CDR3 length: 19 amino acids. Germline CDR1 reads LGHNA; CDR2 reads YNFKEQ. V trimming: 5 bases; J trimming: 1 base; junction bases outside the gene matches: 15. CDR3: CASSKWETTSGGTQETQYF. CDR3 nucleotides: TGTGCCAGCAGCAAATGGGAAACCACTAGCGGGGGAACCCAAGAGACCCAGTACTTC.

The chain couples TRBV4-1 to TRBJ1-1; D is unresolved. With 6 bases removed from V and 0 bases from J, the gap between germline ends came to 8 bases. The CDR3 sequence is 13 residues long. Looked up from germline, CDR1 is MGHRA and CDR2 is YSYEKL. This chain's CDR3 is CASRNGMNTEAFF. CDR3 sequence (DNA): TGCGCCAGCAGGAACGGTATGAACACTGAAGCTTTCTTT.

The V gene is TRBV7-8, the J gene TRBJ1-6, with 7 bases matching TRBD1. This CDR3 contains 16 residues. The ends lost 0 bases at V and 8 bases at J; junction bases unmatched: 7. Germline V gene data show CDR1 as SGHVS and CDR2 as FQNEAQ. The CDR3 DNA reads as TGTGCCAGCAGCTTAGCCCCGACAGGGAAGGATTCACCCCTCCACTTT. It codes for CASSLAPTGKDSPLHF.

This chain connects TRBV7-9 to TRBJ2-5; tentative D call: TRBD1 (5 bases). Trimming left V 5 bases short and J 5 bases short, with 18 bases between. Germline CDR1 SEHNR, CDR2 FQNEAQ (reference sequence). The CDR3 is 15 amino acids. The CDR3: CASSPSEVKGETQYF. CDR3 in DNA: TGTGCCAGCAGCCCGTCAGAAGTTAAGGGGGAGACCCAGTACTTC.

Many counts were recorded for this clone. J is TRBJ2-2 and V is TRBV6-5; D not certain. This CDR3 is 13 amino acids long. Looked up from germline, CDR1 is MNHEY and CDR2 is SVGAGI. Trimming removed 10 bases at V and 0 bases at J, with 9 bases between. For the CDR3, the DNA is TGTGCCACCGACAACTCGAACACCGGGGAGCTGTTTTTT. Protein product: CATDNSNTGELFF.

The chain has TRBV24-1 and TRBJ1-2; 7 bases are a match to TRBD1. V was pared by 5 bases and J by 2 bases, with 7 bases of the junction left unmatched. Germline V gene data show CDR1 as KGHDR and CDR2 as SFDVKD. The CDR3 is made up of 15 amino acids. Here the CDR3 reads CATSGDRQGNYGYTF. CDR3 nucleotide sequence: TGTGCCACCAGTGGAGACAGACAGGGAAACTATGGCTACACCTTC.

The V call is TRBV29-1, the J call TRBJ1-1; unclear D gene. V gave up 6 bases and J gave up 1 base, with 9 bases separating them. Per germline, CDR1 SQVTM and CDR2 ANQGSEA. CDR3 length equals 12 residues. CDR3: CSVAGRNTEAFF. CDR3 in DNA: TGCAGCGTCGCGGGGAGGAACACTGAAGCTTTCTTT.

In nucleotides, the CDR3 is TGTGCCAGCTCACCACCGAAGGCTAGCGGGGATACGCAGTATTTT. This encodes CASSPPKASGDTQYF. The genes are TRBV18 and TRBJ2-3; 8 nucleotides line up with TRBD2. In germline, CDR1 is KGHSH, CDR2 LQKENI. V lost 0 bases, J lost 6 bases, and 5 bases stayed unmatched. This CDR3 contains 15 residues.

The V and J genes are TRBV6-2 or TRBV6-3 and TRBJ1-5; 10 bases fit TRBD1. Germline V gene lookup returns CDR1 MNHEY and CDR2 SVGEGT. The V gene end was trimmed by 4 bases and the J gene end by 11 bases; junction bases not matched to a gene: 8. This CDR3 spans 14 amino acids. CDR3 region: CASSSGQGTLSQHF. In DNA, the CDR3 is TGTGCCAGCAGTTCGGGACAGGGGACCTTATCCCAGCATTTT.

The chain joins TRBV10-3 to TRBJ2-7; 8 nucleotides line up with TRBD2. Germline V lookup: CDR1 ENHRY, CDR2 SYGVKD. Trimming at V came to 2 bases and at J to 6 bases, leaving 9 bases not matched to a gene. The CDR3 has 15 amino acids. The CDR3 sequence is CAISERGGRESEQYF. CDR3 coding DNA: TGTGCCATCAGTGAGCGGGGGGGCCGAGAAAGCGAGCAGTACTTC.

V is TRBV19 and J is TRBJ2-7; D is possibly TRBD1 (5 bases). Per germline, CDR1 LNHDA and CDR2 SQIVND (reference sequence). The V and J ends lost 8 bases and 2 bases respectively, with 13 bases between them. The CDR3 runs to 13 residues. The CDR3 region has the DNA TGTGCCAGTTCGGAGACAGTTACCTACGAGCAGTACTTC. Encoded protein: CASSETVTYEQYF.

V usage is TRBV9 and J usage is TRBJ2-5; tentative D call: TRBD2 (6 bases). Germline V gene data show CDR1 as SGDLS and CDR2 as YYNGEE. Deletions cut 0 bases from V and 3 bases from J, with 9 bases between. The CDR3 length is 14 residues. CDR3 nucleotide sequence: TGTGCCAGCAGCGTAGAATGGAGGGAAGAGACCCAGTACTTC. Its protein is CASSVEWREETQYF.

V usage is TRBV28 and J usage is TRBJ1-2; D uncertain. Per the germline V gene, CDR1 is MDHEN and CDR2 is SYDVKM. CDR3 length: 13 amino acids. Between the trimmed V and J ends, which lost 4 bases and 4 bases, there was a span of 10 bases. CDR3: CASSYGRSYGYTF. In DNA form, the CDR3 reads TGTGCCAGCAGTTACGGAAGGAGCTATGGCTACACCTTC.

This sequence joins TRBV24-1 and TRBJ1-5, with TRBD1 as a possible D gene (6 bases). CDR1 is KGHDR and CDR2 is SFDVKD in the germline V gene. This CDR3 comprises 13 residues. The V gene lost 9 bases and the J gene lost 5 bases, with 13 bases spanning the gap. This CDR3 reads CATAEGGDQPQHF. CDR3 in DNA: TGTGCCACCGCCGAGGGGGGGGATCAGCCCCAGCATTTT.